The TCR beta chain under discussion was sequenced for a study of blood T cell repertoires in COVID-19. The CDR3 is 13 residues long. Germline lookup yields CDR1 MNHEY and CDR2 SVGAGI. The germline V and J ends were trimmed by 7 bases and 6 bases, with 10 bases remaining between them. Generated by immunoSEQ multiplex PCR, the TCRdb table keeps only in-frame clones and is missing some. The sample lists about 250,000 clones, approximately 84% occurring once. The source of this sequence is a woman aged 80 or over with acute or convalescent COVID-19. The chain links TRBV6-5 to TRBJ1-6; D is undetermined. Sequenced: peripheral blood. CDR3 nucleotides: TGTGCCAGCACTTCCGGTGGTAATTCACCCCTCCACTTT. This sequence encodes CASTSGGNSPLHF.